This TCR beta chain was documented in a study of cytomegalovirus exposure and HLA in healthy donors. Points from the study as a whole: Generally TCR sequences proved uncommon, though certain public TCRs appeared in numerous donors.

Clones were sequenced by immunoSEQ multiplex PCR, and TCRdb holds only the in-frame ones, with some missing. The repertoire has around 250,000 clones, nearly 90% of them found once; the top ten carry roughly 0.4%. Germline loops: CDR1 SGDLS, CDR2 YYNGEE. V dropped 0 bases and J dropped 6; count of bases not matched to a gene: 2. The CDR3 spans 14 residues. About this clone: Its cognate antigen is unknown.

This TCR derives from a woman between 18 and 30 years old in good health and CMV-seronegative. The sequencing sample was made of PBMCs. The chain links TRBV9 to TRBJ2-1, with TRBD2 matching 8 bases. The CDR3 reads CASSVDGTSNEQFF. In nucleotides, the CDR3 is TGTGCCAGCAGCGTAGATGGGACTAGCAATGAGCAGTTCTTC.